A single sample gave rise to the 14 T cell receptor beta chains below, sequenced in a study of shared clonotypes between healthy human individuals. Produced via immunoSEQ multiplex PCR; TCRdb's table is partial and in-frame only. The table records around 2.1 million clones, about 93% of them present only once. CD45RO-negative CD8 cells positively selected for CCR7 made up the naive population, which excluded terminally differentiated effector memory CD45RA+ cells. What was sequenced was naive CD8+ T cells from PBMCs. The receptors shown here come from a man between 18 and 35 years old in good health. Some clones in this sample may be carry-over from other donors' samples.

This clone was recorded once. Other DNA sequences in the sample encode the same CDR3. The J gene is TRBJ1-1, the V gene TRBV28, with D hard to call. CDR3 length: 13 amino acids. V was pared by 2 bases and J by 1 base, with 5 bases between. Germline V lookup: CDR1 MDHEN, CDR2 SYDVKM. CDR3 in DNA: TGTGCCAGCAGTTTAACTCCGAACACTGAAGCTTTCTTT. The encoded protein is CASSLTPNTEAFF.

On this clone: Other DNA sequences in this specimen translate into the identical CDR3. The chain employs TRBV28 and TRBJ2-7; no firm D call. Germline lookup yields CDR1 MDHEN and CDR2 SYDVKM. The CDR3 length is 12 residues. Trimming took off 3 bases at V and 0 bases at J, with 3 bases between the two ends. This CDR3 reads CASSLNSYEQYF. DNA for the CDR3: TGTGCCAGCAGTTTGAACTCCTACGAGCAGTACTTC. The complete variable domain, with remaining parts taken from reference TRBV28 and TRBJ2-7, reads DVKVTQSSRYLVKRTGEKVFLECVQDMDHENMFWYRQDPGLGLRLIYFSYDVKMKEKGDIPEGYSVSREKKERFSLILESASTNQTSMYLCASSLNSYEQYFGPGTRLTVT.

Only a few counts were recorded for this clone. J is TRBJ2-3 and V is TRBV28, with 7 bases matching TRBD1. V lost 6 bases to trimming and J lost 5 bases; unmatched junction nucleotides: 2. The germline gives CDR1 MDHEN, CDR2 SYDVKM. The CDR3 runs to 12 residues. The CDR3 DNA is TGTGCCAGCAGACAGGGGAAAGATACGCAGTATTTT. Protein: CASRQGKDTQYF.

The rearrangement links TRBV15 to TRBJ2-6; TRBD1 agrees at 8 bases. The V gene's germline CDR1 is LNHNV and CDR2 YYDKDF (reference sequence). The CDR3 covers 19 residues. The trim removed 2 bases at V and 0 bases at J, leaving 9 bases unmatched. CDR3 nucleotides: TGTGCCACCAGCAGACACCCGGGACAGGAAGCCTCTGGGGCCAACGTCCTGACTTTC. This sequence encodes CATSRHPGQEASGANVLTF.

The chain employs TRBV10-1 and TRBJ2-7, with 8 bases aligning to TRBD1. This CDR3 has 15 amino acids. The germline V gene encodes CDR1 WNHNN and CDR2 SYGVQD (reference sequence). V was clipped by 2 bases and J by 6 bases; unmatched bases: 9. CDR3 sequence reads: CASSEPSKTGAEQYF. The CDR3 bases are TGCGCCAGCAGTGAGCCTTCCAAGACAGGGGCCGAGCAGTACTTC.

This clone showed up just once. The chain recombines TRBV4-1 with TRBJ2-1, with TRBD2 matching over 10 bases. From germline, CDR1 is MGHRA and CDR2 YSYEKL. V shed 6 bases and J 3 bases; nucleotides not matched to a gene: 14. The CDR3 extends over 18 amino acids. The DNA of the CDR3 is TGCGCCAGCAGGGGCATCTCGCAGGGGACTAGCGTCTACAATGAGCAGTTCTTC. It is translated as CASRGISQGTSVYNEQFF.

This rearrangement joins TRBV27 to TRBJ2-7, with 8 bases aligning to TRBD1. CDR3 length: 15 amino acids. Trimming removed 5 bases from V and 3 bases from J; junction bases left unmatched: 9. Germline V gene lookup returns CDR1 MNHEY and CDR2 SMNVEV (reference sequence). In nucleotides, the CDR3 is TGTGCCAGCAGTCCCTACGGGACAGGTCGCTACGAGCAGTACTTC. Protein: CASSPYGTGRYEQYF.

J is TRBJ1-4 and V is TRBV9; 9 bases agree with TRBD1. V was pared by 3 bases and J by 7 bases, with 7 bases of the junction left unmatched. This CDR3 comprises 15 residues. CDR1 SGDLS and CDR2 YYNGEE come from the germline V gene. In DNA, the CDR3 is TGTGCCAGCAGCGCAACAGGGGGCCTAAGTGAAAAACTGTTTTTT. Translating it yields CASSATGGLSEKLFF.

V is TRBV9 and J is TRBJ2-7, with 8 bases lining up with TRBD1. Germline V gene lookup returns CDR1 SGDLS and CDR2 YYNGEE. V lost 0 bases, J lost 3 bases, and 8 bases stayed unmatched. The CDR3 extends over 16 amino acids. CDR3: CASSVAWDRSIYEQYF. CDR3 bases: TGTGCCAGCAGCGTAGCTTGGGACAGGTCCATCTACGAGCAGTACTTC.

The chain combines TRBV6-6 with TRBJ2-7, with a weak D call TRBD2 (5 bases). The CDR3 consists of 14 residues. Germline CDR1 is MNHNY and CDR2 is SVGAGI (reference sequence). The ends were cut back, 0 bases at V and 6 bases at J, with 12 bases in the middle. CDR3 in DNA: TGTGCCAGCAGTTACTCGGCGGGCCCGGGCGAGCAGTACTTC. Translated: CASSYSAGPGEQYF.

The CDR3 region has the DNA TGTGCCACCAGCAGAGGTGATAGCGGGAGGAATGAGCAGTTCTTC. It encodes CATSRGDSGRNEQFF. The V and J genes are TRBV15 and TRBJ2-1; TRBD2 matches 10 bases. V lost 1 base, J lost 7 bases, and 4 bases stayed unmatched. The CDR3 contains 15 residues. The germline V gene has CDR1 LNHNV and CDR2 YYDKDF (reference sequence).

A remark on this clone: Other nucleotide sequences in the sample specify the same CDR3. This rearrangement joins TRBV19 to TRBJ2-7, with 12 nucleotides matching TRBD2. This CDR3 is 13 amino acids long. The germline V gene encodes CDR1 LNHDA and CDR2 SQIVND (reference sequence). The ends lost 6 bases at V and 6 bases at J; junction bases unmatched: 3. The CDR3 DNA sequence: TGTGCCAGTAGCCCGGGACTAGCGGGCGAGCAGTACTTC. This translates into CASSPGLAGEQYF.

The genes are TRBV11-2 and TRBJ2-6; TRBD1 is a possible D gene (6 bases). The CDR3 has 18 residues. Between the trimmed V and J ends, which lost 5 bases and 1 base, there was a span of 18 bases. Germline V gene lookup returns CDR1 SGHAT and CDR2 FQNNGV. This chain's CDR3 is CASSPRGPTGSGANVLTF. The CDR3, as DNA: TGTGCCAGCAGCCCACGCGGACCGACAGGTTCTGGGGCCAACGTCCTGACTTTC.

V and J are TRBV7-9 and TRBJ2-1; 7 nucleotides line up with TRBD2. The CDR3 extends over 16 amino acids. The V gene end was trimmed by 4 bases and the J gene end by 5 bases; junction bases not matched to a gene: 11. Per the germline V gene, CDR1 is SEHNR and CDR2 is FQNEAQ (reference sequence). CDR3 sequence reads: CASSSAGIRDDNEQFF. CDR3 nucleotides: TGTGCCAGCAGCTCAGCGGGGATAAGGGACGACAATGAGCAGTTCTTC.